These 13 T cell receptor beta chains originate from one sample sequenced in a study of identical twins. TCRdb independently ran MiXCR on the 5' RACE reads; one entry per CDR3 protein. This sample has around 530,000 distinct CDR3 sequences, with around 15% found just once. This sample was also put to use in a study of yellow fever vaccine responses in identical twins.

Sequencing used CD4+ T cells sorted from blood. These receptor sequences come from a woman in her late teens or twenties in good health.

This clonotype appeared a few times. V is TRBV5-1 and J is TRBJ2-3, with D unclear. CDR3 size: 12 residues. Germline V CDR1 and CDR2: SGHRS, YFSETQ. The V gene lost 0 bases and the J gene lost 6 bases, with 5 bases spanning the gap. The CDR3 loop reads CASSLGEDTQYF. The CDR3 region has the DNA TGCGCCAGCAGCTTGGGTGAGGATACGCAGTATTTT.

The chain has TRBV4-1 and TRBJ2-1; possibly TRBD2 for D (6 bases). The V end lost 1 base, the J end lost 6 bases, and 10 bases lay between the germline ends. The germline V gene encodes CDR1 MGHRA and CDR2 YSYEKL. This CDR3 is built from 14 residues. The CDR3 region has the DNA TGCGCCAGCAGCCAAGCGGGAGATCGCAATGAGCAGTTCTTC. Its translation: CASSQAGDRNEQFF.

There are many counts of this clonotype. CDR3 sequence reads: CASSQDPGSRNYGYTF. Here the CDR3 DNA reads TGCGCCAGCAGCCAAGACCCAGGGTCGCGAAACTATGGCTACACCTTC. The V and J genes are TRBV4-1 and TRBJ1-2; a possible D gene is TRBD1 (5 bases). The CDR3 is made up of 16 amino acids. Trimming took 0 bases from V and 2 from J, leaving 13 bases between them. CDR1 and CDR2 (germline): MGHRA, YSYEKL.

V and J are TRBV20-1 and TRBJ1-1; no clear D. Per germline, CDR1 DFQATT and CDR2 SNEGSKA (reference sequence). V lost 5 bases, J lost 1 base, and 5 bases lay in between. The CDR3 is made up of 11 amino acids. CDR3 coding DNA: TGCAGTGCTCTCGGGAACACTGAAGCTTTCTTT. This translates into CSALGNTEAFF.

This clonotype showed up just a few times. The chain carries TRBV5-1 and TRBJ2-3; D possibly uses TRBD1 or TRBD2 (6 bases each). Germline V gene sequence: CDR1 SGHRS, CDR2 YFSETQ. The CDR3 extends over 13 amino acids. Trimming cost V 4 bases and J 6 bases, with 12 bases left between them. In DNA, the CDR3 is TGCGCCAGCAGCCAAGGGGGGTCGGATACGCAGTATTTT. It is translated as CASSQGGSDTQYF.

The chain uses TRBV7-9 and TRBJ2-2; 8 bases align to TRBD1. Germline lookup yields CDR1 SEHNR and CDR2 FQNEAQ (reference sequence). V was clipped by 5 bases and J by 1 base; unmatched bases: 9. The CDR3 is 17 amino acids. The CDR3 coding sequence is TGTGCCAGCAGCCCCCCCCCGGGGACAGGGAACACCGGGGAGCTGTTTTTT. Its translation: CASSPPPGTGNTGELFF.

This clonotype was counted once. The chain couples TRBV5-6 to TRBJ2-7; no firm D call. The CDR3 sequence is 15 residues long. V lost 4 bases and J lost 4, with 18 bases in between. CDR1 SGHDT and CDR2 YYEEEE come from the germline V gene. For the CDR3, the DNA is TGTGCCAGCAGCGAAGTAGCTCCAGTCAGATACGAGCAGTACTTC. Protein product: CASSEVAPVRYEQYF.

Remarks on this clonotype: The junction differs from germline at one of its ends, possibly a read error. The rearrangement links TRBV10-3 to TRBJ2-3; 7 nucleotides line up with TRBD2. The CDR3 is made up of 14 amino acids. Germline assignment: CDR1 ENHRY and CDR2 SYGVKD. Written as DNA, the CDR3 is TGTGCCATCGGGGGGGTAGACTCGACAGCTACGCAGTATTTT. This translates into CAIGGVDSTATQYF.

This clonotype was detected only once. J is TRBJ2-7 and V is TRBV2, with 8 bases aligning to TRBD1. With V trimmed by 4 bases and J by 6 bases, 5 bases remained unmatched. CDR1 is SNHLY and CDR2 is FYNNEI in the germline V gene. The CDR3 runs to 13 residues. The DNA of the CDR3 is TGTGCCAGCAGTGGGTGGGACAGGTCCGAGCAGTACTTC. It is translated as CASSGWDRSEQYF.

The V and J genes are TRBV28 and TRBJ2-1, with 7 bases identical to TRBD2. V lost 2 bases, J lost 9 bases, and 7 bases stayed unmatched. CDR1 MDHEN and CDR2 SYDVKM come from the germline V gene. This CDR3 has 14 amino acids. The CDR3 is CASSLIRGSGEQFF. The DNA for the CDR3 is TGTGCCAGCAGTTTAATACGCGGGAGCGGTGAGCAGTTCTTC.

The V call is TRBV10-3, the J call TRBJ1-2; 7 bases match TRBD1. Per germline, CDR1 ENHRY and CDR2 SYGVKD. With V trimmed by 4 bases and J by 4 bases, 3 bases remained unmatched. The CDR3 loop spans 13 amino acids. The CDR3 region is CAISGQGGYGYTF. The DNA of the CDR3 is TGTGCCATCAGTGGACAGGGAGGCTATGGCTACACCTTC.

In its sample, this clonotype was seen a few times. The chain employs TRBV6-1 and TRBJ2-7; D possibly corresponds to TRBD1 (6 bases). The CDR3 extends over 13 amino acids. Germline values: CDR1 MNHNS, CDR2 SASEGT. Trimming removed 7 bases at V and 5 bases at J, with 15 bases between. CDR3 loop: CASKNRVIDEQYF. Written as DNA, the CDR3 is TGTGCCAGCAAGAACAGGGTAATCGACGAGCAGTACTTC.

Written as DNA, the CDR3 is TGTGCCAGCAGTTTAGAGGGCAGTGTAAATTCACCCCTCCACTTT. This codes for CASSLEGSVNSPLHF. The chain uses TRBV12-3 or TRBV12-4 and TRBJ1-6; no clear D gene. Trimming took off 1 base at V and 7 bases at J, with 11 bases between the two ends. The CDR3 length is 15 residues.